This T cell receptor beta chain was identified in a study of cytomegalovirus exposure and HLA in healthy donors. This CDR3 has 14 amino acids. V was shortened by 5 bases and J by 1 base, with 12 bases between the two germline ends. The V gene's germline CDR1 is SGHAT and CDR2 FQNNGV. The PCR contained 60 Vbeta and 13 Jbeta primers. Only in-frame clones appear in the TCRdb table, and some are missing; sequencing was by immunoSEQ multiplex PCR. This table holds 90,000 to 100,000 clones, over 60% found once. Healthy donors of bone marrow made up the group. The gene calls are TRBV11-2 and TRBJ2-7, with D perhaps matching TRBD1 (6 bases). The receptor comes from a boy aged 5-17 years in good health and CMV-seropositive. Sequenced: PBMCs. The CDR3 sequence: CASSHPGQSYEQYF. The CDR3 DNA is TGTGCCAGCAGCCATCCTGGACAGTCCTACGAGCAGTACTTC. The full variable domain, completed using reference TRBV11-2 and TRBJ2-7, is EAGVAQSPRYKIIEKRQSVAFWCNPISGHATLYWYQQILGQGPKLLIQFQNNGVVDDSQLPKDRFSAERLKGVDSTLKIQPAKLEDSAVYLCASSHPGQSYEQYFGPGTRLTVT.